This is a list of T cell receptor beta chains from one sample in a study of blood T cell repertoires in COVID-19. The assay was immunoSEQ multiplex PCR, and TCRdb's table has in-frame clones only and misses some. Counted here are about 280,000 clones, approximately 91% occurring once; the ten biggest clones make up roughly 10%. The source material was peripheral blood. The receptors here all came from a woman aged 30 to 39 with COVID-19, enrolled during active disease. Each CDR3 is given with its conserved first and last residue. Fields, in order: D gene, J gene, clone size, V gene, CDR3 protein, CDR3 DNA. D genes are given only for firm matches. Expanded clones are given a class, and other clones once, few, many or no size at all.

. TRBJ1-6 . TRBV11-2 CASSPYNSPLHF TGTGCCAGCAGCCCCTACAATTCACCCCTCCACTTT
TRBD1 TRBJ2-1 . TRBV7-3 CASSPRTGDNEQFF TGTGCCAGCAGCCCCCGGACAGGGGACAATGAGCAGTTCTTC
. TRBJ1-5 . TRBV2 CASVGQLGNQPQHF TGTGCCAGCGTTGGACAGCTCGGCAATCAGCCCCAGCATTTT
. TRBJ2-5 . TRBV25-1 CASSGGQTQYF TGTGCCAGCAGTGGGGGGCAGACCCAGTACTTC
. TRBJ1-2 once TRBV6-2/TRBV6-3 CASSYNPGGYTF TGTGCCAGCAGTTACAATCCGGGGGGCTACACCTTC
TRBD2 TRBJ2-1 . TRBV24-1 CATSDLAGGGYNEQFF TGTGCCACCAGTGACCTCGCGGGAGGGGGATACAATGAGCAGTTCTTC
. TRBJ2-4 . TRBV9 CASSPLGAGAKNIQYF TGTGCCAGCAGCCCCTTAGGAGCCGGAGCCAAAAACATTCAGTACTTC
. TRBJ2-7 . TRBV2 CASSDRQGAHEQYF TGTGCCAGCAGTGACAGGCAGGGTGCTCACGAGCAGTACTTC
TRBD1 TRBJ1-4 . TRBV4-2 CASRAQDRGFEKLFF TGTGCCAGCAGAGCTCAGGACAGGGGATTCGAAAAACTGTTTTTT
. TRBJ2-3 . TRBV10-3 CAISDMSTDTQYF TGTGCCATCAGTGATATGAGCACAGATACGCAGTATTTT
. TRBJ2-6 . TRBV29-1 CSVDSSGANVLTF TGCAGCGTCGACAGCTCTGGGGCCAACGTCCTGACTTTC
. TRBJ2-3 few TRBV28 CASSFVSRPDTQYF TGTGCCAGCAGTTTCGTCTCTAGACCAGATACGCAGTATTTT
TRBD1 TRBJ1-2 . TRBV28 CASSETGTGHSYGYTF TGTGCCAGCAGTGAGACCGGGACAGGGCATTCCTATGGCTACACCTTC
. TRBJ2-5 . TRBV30 CAWSVKSGGETQYF TGTGCCTGGAGTGTAAAGTCAGGCGGGGAGACCCAGTACTTC
. TRBJ2-7 few TRBV11-2 CASSLSSGRYEQYF TGTGCCAGCAGCTTATCCAGCGGGCGCTACGAGCAGTACTTC
. TRBJ1-5 . TRBV2 CASRPGGGFQPQHF TGTGCCAGCCGCCCCGGGGGAGGTTTTCAGCCCCAGCATTTT
. TRBJ2-2 . TRBV5-1 CASSPDTYTGELFF TGCGCCAGCAGCCCCGACACATACACCGGGGAGCTGTTTTTT
TRBD1 TRBJ2-7 . TRBV6-6 CASGPGQGSYEQYF TGTGCCAGCGGGCCGGGACAGGGGTCTTACGAGCAGTACTTC
. TRBJ2-7 . TRBV29-1 CSVEVPGEQYF TGCAGCGTTGAAGTACCCGGGGAGCAGTACTTC
TRBD1 TRBJ2-1 . TRBV9 CASSEDRAINEQFF TGTGCCAGCAGCGAGGACAGGGCCATCAATGAGCAGTTCTTC
. TRBJ2-2 . TRBV6-4 CASSDSSEVRELFF TGTGCCAGCAGTGACTCTAGCGAGGTGCGGGAGCTGTTTTTT
. TRBJ2-4 once TRBV7-2 CASSPGLGAHIQYF TGTGCCAGCAGCCCGGGACTGGGAGCTCACATTCAGTACTTC
TRBD1 TRBJ1-2 . TRBV4-1 CASSYRDREDGYTF TGCGCCAGCAGCTACCGGGACAGGGAGGATGGCTACACCTTC
. TRBJ1-3 once TRBV5-1 CASSLESRSGNTIYF TGCGCCAGCAGCTTGGAGTCTAGATCTGGAAACACCATATATTTT
TRBD1 TRBJ2-7 . TRBV9 CASRADREPKYEQYF TGTGCCAGCAGAGCTGACAGGGAGCCCAAATACGAGCAGTACTTC
TRBD2 TRBJ2-7 . TRBV10-3 CAISESSLAGSYEQYF TGTGCCATCAGTGAGTCGAGTCTAGCGGGCTCCTACGAGCAGTACTTC
TRBD1 TRBJ1-2 . TRBV2 CASGGQGAMGGGYTF TGTGCCAGCGGGGGACAGGGGGCGATGGGTGGTGGCTACACCTTC
. TRBJ2-1 . TRBV24-1 CATSDTGGRNEQFF TGTGCCACCAGTGACACCGGGGGTAGGAATGAGCAGTTCTTC
TRBD1 TRBJ2-3 . TRBV27 CASSTAAGGRSTQYF TGTGCCAGCAGTACAGCAGCAGGGGGAAGAAGTACGCAGTATTTT
TRBD2 TRBJ2-2 . TRBV5-8 CASSLVGLAGPGTGELFF TGTGCCAGCAGCTTGGTTGGACTAGCGGGTCCGGGCACCGGGGAGCTGTTTTTT
. TRBJ2-7 . TRBV6-6 CASHPGGNSYEQYF TGTGCCTCCCATCCTGGCGGGAACTCCTACGAGCAGTACTTC
TRBD2 TRBJ2-7 . TRBV29-1 CSVGLAGDLGEQYF TGCAGCGTTGGCCTAGCGGGTGACCTCGGCGAGCAGTACTTC
. TRBJ2-3 . TRBV24-1 CATSVGSKTDTQYF TGTGCCACCAGTGTTGGGAGCAAGACAGATACGCAGTATTTT
TRBD2 TRBJ2-7 . TRBV6-2/TRBV6-3 CASSYRTSGFLEQYF TGTGCCAGCAGTTACCGGACTAGCGGTTTTTTAGAGCAGTACTTC
. TRBJ2-1 . TRBV4-1 CASSQLEYNEQFF TGCGCCAGCAGCCAACTTGAGTACAATGAGCAGTTCTTC
. TRBJ1-3 . TRBV27 CASSRIGYGNTIYF TGTGCCAGCAGTCGTATCGGGTATGGAAACACCATATATTTT
TRBD1 TRBJ1-2 once TRBV11-2 CASSPLTGGYGYTF TGTGCCAGCAGCCCATTGACAGGGGGCTATGGCTACACCTTC
. TRBJ1-1 . TRBV9 CASSVDSRINTEAFF TGTGCCAGCAGCGTAGACAGCAGAATAAACACTGAAGCTTTCTTT
. TRBJ2-3 . TRBV9 CASSVIGRATDTQYF TGTGCCAGCAGCGTAATCGGCAGGGCAACAGATACGCAGTATTTT
. TRBJ2-5 . TRBV5-6 CASSFSGQETQYF TGTGCCAGCAGCTTTAGCGGTCAAGAGACCCAGTACTTC
. TRBJ1-3 . TRBV7-9 CASSLSFSGNTIYF TGTGCCAGCAGTTTGTCATTCTCTGGAAACACCATATATTTT
. TRBJ2-2 . TRBV19 CASSIGQNTGELFF TGTGCCAGTAGTATTGGACAGAACACCGGGGAGCTGTTTTTT
. TRBJ2-7 . TRBV4-1 CASSQVPARVSYEQYF TGCGCCAGCAGCCAAGTCCCAGCGAGAGTCTCCTACGAGCAGTACTTC
TRBD2 TRBJ2-1 . TRBV25-1 CASSDRGEYYNEQFF TGTGCCAGCAGTGATCGGGGGGAGTACTACAATGAGCAGTTCTTC
. TRBJ2-3 . TRBV27 CASSLEGVSTDTQYF TGTGCCAGCAGTTTAGAGGGGGTGAGCACAGATACGCAGTATTTT
. TRBJ1-1 once TRBV5-5 CASSPGLRGAFF TGTGCCAGCAGCCCCGGGCTGCGGGGAGCTTTCTTT
. TRBJ2-7 . TRBV4-1 CASSQEWTVSAVYEQYF TGCGCCAGCAGCCAGGAATGGACAGTTTCCGCCGTCTACGAGCAGTACTTC
. TRBJ1-2 . TRBV20-1 CSASQGPGGYTF TGCAGTGCTAGTCAGGGGCCGGGTGGCTACACCTTC
TRBD2 TRBJ2-1 . TRBV9 CASSVGTSGSLNEQFF TGTGCCAGCAGCGTAGGGACTAGCGGGAGTCTCAATGAGCAGTTCTTC
TRBD1 TRBJ1-5 . TRBV28 CASRASYSGQGASQPQHF TGTGCCAGCAGGGCATCATATAGCGGACAGGGGGCATCTCAGCCCCAGCATTTT
. TRBJ2-7 few TRBV3-1/TRBV3-2 CASSTPGLTYEQYF TGTGCCAGCAGCACCCCGGGACTTACCTACGAGCAGTACTTC
TRBD1 TRBJ2-7 few TRBV2 CASSRTSGTEDSYEQYF TGTGCCAGCAGTCGTACCTCCGGGACAGAGGACTCCTACGAGCAGTACTTC
. TRBJ2-3 once TRBV7-2 CASSPGWLSTDTQYF TGTGCCAGCAGCCCTGGTTGGCTTAGCACAGATACGCAGTATTTT